This T cell receptor (beta chain) was captured by sequencing in a study of cytomegalovirus exposure and HLA in healthy donors. Whole-study findings and limits: Cytomegalovirus status, reportedly, was diagnosed with high specificity and sensitivity by the classifier. Earlier results showed most TCR beta V segments being productive about 87% or about 30% of the time. In presence/absence analyses, roughly uniform sequencing depth across donors was assumed.

A word on this clone: The antigen is unknown.

Those who donated were healthy bone marrow donors. V gave up 5 bases and J gave up 0 bases; unmatched junction bases: 4. CDR1 is LNHNV and CDR2 is YYDKDF in the germline V gene (reference sequence). The CDR3 covers 17 residues. It was with 60 Vbeta and 13 Jbeta primers that the PCR ran. Method: immunoSEQ multiplex PCR; TCRdb's copy keeps in-frame clones and lacks some. The table records roughly 200,000 clones, approximately 12% of them present only once. The chain recombines TRBV15 with TRBJ1-6, with 10 bases aligning to TRBD1. This receptor was taken from a man between 50 and 59 years old in good health and CMV-seropositive. Material for sequencing was PBMCs. CDR3 in DNA: TGTGCCACCAGCCGGGACAGGGGAAGCTCCTATAATTCACCCCTCCACTTT. It translates to CATSRDRGSSYNSPLHF.